This T cell receptor (beta chain) comes out of a study of OX40 agonist ivuxolimab in advanced cancers. The overall study: Intravenous ivuxolimab at 0.01 to 10 mg/kg was given to patients every 2 weeks. Patients enrolled in dose escalation were diagnosed with hepatocellular carcinoma, melanoma, renal cell or head and neck cancer. Study-level results: CD4+ and CD8+ blood T cells expanded clonally by week 6 at 0.1 to 3.0 mg/kg. In CD8+ T cells, expanded clones were on average more numerous than in CD4+.

A word on this clone: The target antigen is unknown.

CDR3 length equals 16 residues. CDR1 is SGHRS, CDR2 YFSETQ, per germline. Trimming pared 4 bases from V and 3 bases from J, leaving 16 bases between. TCRdb's copy holds only in-frame clones and misses some; the assay was immunoSEQ multiplex PCR. The profile shows roughly 120,000 clones, approximately 90% of them singletons. This TCR came from an adult with an advanced solid tumor such as melanoma, head and neck, liver or kidney cancer. The chain uses TRBV5-1 and TRBJ2-2; TRBD2 might be the D (7 bases). The sequencing here drew on CD4+ or CD8+ T cells sorted from blood, taken in a trial of the OX40 agonist ivuxolimab. The CDR3 region is CASSLVAGADTGELFF. CDR3 bases: TGCGCCAGCAGCCTAGTGGCGGGGGCGGACACCGGGGAGCTGTTTTTT. Full variable domain (rest looked up from reference TRBV5-1 and TRBJ2-2): KAGVTQTPRYLIKTRGQQVTLSCSPISGHRSVSWYQQTPGQGLQFLFEYFSETQRNKGNFPGRFSGRQFSNSRSEMNVSTLELGDSALYLCASSLVAGADTGELFFGEGSRLTVL.